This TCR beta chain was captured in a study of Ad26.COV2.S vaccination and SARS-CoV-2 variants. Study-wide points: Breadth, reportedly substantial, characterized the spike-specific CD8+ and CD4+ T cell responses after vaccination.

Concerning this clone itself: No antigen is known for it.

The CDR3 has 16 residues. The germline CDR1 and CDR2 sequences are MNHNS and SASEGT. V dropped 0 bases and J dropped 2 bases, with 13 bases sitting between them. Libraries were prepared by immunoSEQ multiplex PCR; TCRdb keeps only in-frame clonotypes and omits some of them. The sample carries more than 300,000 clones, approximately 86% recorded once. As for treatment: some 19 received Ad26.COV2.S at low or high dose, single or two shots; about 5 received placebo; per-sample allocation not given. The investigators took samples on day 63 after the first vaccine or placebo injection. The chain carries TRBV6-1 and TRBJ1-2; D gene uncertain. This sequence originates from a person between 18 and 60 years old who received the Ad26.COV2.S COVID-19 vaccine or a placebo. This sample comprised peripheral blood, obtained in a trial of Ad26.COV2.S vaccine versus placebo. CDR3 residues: CASSEARLTLNYGYTF. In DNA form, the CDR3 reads TGTGCCAGCAGTGAAGCCAGACTGACGTTAAACTATGGCTACACCTTC.